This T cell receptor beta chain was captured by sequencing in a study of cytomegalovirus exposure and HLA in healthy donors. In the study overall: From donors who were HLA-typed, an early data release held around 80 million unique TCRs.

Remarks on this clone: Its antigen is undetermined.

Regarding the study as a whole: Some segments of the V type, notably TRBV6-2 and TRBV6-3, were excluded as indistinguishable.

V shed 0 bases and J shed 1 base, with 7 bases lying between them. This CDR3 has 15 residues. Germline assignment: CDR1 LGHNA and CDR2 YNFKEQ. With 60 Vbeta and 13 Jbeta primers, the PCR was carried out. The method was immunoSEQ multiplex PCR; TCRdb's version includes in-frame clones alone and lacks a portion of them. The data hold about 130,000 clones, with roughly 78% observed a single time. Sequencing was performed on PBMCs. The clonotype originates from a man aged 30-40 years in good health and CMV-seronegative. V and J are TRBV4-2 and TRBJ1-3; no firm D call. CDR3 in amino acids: CASSQDSVSGNTIYF. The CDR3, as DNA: TGTGCCAGCAGCCAAGATTCAGTATCTGGAAACACCATATATTTT.